Following are 5 T cell receptor beta chains from one sample sequenced in a study of shared T cell receptors in the human thymus. TCRdb's table, derived via immunoSEQ multiplex PCR, lists solely in-frame clones and lacks some. The sample lists approximately 400,000 clones; around 95% were seen once. The sequencing sample was made of thymocytes. These receptors originate from a human donor.

V usage is TRBV7-3 and J usage is TRBJ2-7, with D possibly matching TRBD2 (5 bases). V was trimmed by 5 bases and J by 0 bases, leaving 14 bases between them. The germline V gene encodes CDR1 SGHTA and CDR2 FQGTGA. The CDR3 runs 15 residues. This chain's CDR3 is CASSDTERISYEQYF. The CDR3 nucleotides read TGTGCCAGCAGCGATACAGAGCGGATCTCCTACGAGCAGTACTTC. The full variable domain, rest sourced from reference TRBV7-3 and TRBJ2-7, is GAGVSQTPSNKVTEKGKYVELRCDPISGHTALYWYRQSLGQGPEFLIYFQGTGAADDSGLPNDRFFAVRPEGSVSTLKIQRTERGDSAVYLCASSDTERISYEQYFGPGTRLTVT.

The chain employs TRBV11-3 and TRBJ2-1, with D tentatively TRBD1 (7 bases). The CDR3 is 15 residues long. Trimming removed 3 bases from V and 5 bases from J, with 14 bases in between. Germline-derived CDR1 and CDR2 are SGHNT and YENEEA. The CDR3 loop reads CASSFAGQFNNEQFF. The CDR3 DNA sequence: TGTGCCAGCAGCTTCGCGGGACAGTTCAACAATGAGCAGTTCTTC.

The CDR3 loop is CASSLVISASGLDTQYF. Written as DNA, the CDR3 is TGTGCCAGCAGTTTAGTTATATCGGCTAGTGGTCTAGATACGCAGTATTTT. The V call is TRBV27, the J call TRBJ2-3, with no clear D. Germline values: CDR1 MNHEY, CDR2 SMNVEV (reference sequence). This CDR3 has 17 residues. V was shortened by 2 bases and J by 5 bases, with 20 bases between the two germline ends.

J is TRBJ2-7 and V is TRBV7-2, with D possibly matching TRBD2 (5 bases). V lost 5 bases, J lost 6 bases, and 17 bases lay in between. There are 14 residues in the CDR3. The germline V gene has CDR1 SGHTA and CDR2 FQGNSA. The CDR3 coding sequence is TGTGCCAGCAGCCAGAGGAGGACCGCAGGCGAGCAGTACTTC. The encoded protein is CASSQRRTAGEQYF. Full variable domain (missing parts from reference TRBV7-2 and TRBJ2-7): GAGVSQSPSNKVTEKGKDVELRCDPISGHTALYWYRQSLGQGLEFLIYFQGNSAPDKSGLPSDRFSAERTGGSVSTLTIQRTQQEDSAVYLCASSQRRTAGEQYFGPGTRLTVT.

The rearrangement links TRBV9 to TRBJ1-2, with 7 bases identical to TRBD1. Trimming cost V 8 bases and J 4 bases; bases outside gene matches: 5. Germline CDR1 SGDLS, CDR2 YYNGEE. The CDR3 totals 12 residues. CDR3 DNA sequence: TGTGCCAGTCGGGACAGAGTCTATGGCTACACCTTC. Amino acid sequence: CASRDRVYGYTF.